The sequence of this TCR beta chain was determined in a study of T cells expressing NK-cell markers. Study at large: Sequenced donors, eight in total, included seven who were HCMV-seropositive and one who was seronegative.

Study-level points and caveats: Certain NKG2C+ T cell clones were expanded, and their HCMV specificity remained unclear.

The CDR3 totals 15 residues. Germline V gene lookup returns CDR1 SEHNR and CDR2 FQNEAQ (reference sequence). The authors generated TCR beta cDNA through 5'RACE template switching with UMIs. For each CDR3 protein, TCRdb gives one entry from its re-call of the 5' RACE reads, without DNA. In all, the sample yields about 380,000 distinct CDR3 sequences. Worth noting for this clonotype: Its cognate antigen is unknown.

Sequenced: blood T cells: a sorted CD56 or NKG2C T cell subset, CD4+ or CD8+ T cells, or bulk PBMC T cells (not recorded which). The receptor was derived from a man aged 18-75 years in good health. This chain connects TRBV7-9 to TRBJ2-1. The CDR3 loop reads CASSFTRGLLSEQFF.